These 10 T cell receptor beta chains were all obtained from the same sample, sequenced in a study of T cell clonality in common variable immunodeficiency. Here immunoSEQ multiplex PCR was the method, and the copy in TCRdb shows in-frame clones only, minus some. The sample presents around 45,000 clones, none singletons. The sample was peripheral blood mononuclear cells. Receptors were obtained from a person between 18 and 75 years old in good health.

This clone was seen repeatedly, ten times or more. The DNA ends 3 residues before the CDR3 does, and the rest of the CDR3 is filled in from the germline J gene. This chain connects TRBV28 to TRBJ2-3, with D perhaps matching TRBD2 (7 bases). V was trimmed by 5 bases and J by 7 bases, leaving 22 bases between them. CDR1 is MDHEN and CDR2 is SYDVKM in the germline V gene. The CDR3 runs to 16 residues. Partial CDR3 DNA: TGTGCCAGCAGTCACCTTGGAGGGGGGGTACGGTATACG. As protein: CASSHLGGGVRYT. The whole CDR3 sequence reads CASSHLGGGVRYTQYF.

This clone was counted at least ten times. The sequence runs out 3 residues before the end of the CDR3; the remainder is reconstructed from the germline J gene. The rearrangement uses TRBV20-1 and TRBJ1-6; 9 bases are a match to TRBD1. Germline CDR1 DFQATT, CDR2 SNEGSKA (reference sequence). This CDR3 is built from 13 residues. V lost 4 bases, J lost 10 bases, and 5 bases stayed unmatched. This CDR3 is CSAIGQGTSPLHF. CDR3 DNA (partial): TGCAGTGCTATTGGACAGGGGACCTCACCC.

In regard to this clone: The sequence runs out 3 residues before the end of the CDR3; the remainder is reconstructed from the germline J gene. This chain connects TRBV19 to TRBJ2-7; 13 bases line up with TRBD2. The germline CDR1 and CDR2 sequences are LNHDA and SQIVND (reference sequence). The CDR3 is made up of 16 amino acids. Losses at the gene ends were 5 bases for V and 0 bases for J; bases not matched to a gene: 4. The CDR3 DNA, read in part, is TGTGCCAGTAGTCTGAGGACTAGCGGGAGCTCCTACGAG. Translating it yields CASSLRTSGSSYE. The whole CDR3 sequence is CASSLRTSGSSYEQYF.

This clone was counted at least ten times. The sequence runs out 3 residues before the end of the CDR3; the remainder is reconstructed from the germline J gene. This sequence joins TRBV5-1 and TRBJ2-3; D may be TRBD2 (6 bases). The CDR3 is 15 residues long. Germline assignment: CDR1 SGHRS and CDR2 YFSETQ. The V gene lost 2 bases and the J gene lost 2 bases, with 12 bases spanning the gap. The CDR3 DNA, read in part, is TGCGCCAGCAGCTTTAAGCGGGCAAACACAGATACG. Translating gives CASSFKRANTDT. In full, the CDR3 reads CASSFKRANTDTQYF. The whole variable domain, remainder taken from reference TRBV5-1 and TRBJ2-3, is KAGVTQTPRYLIKTRGQQVTLSCSPISGHRSVSWYQQTPGQGLQFLFEYFSETQRNKGNFPGRFSGRQFSNSRSEMNVSTLELGDSALYLCASSFKRANTDTQYFGPGTRLTVL.

This clone was found many times. The read is 3 residues too short to cover the CDR3 end, so that end is filled in from the germline J gene. V and J are TRBV18 and TRBJ1-2; D is perhaps TRBD1 (5 bases). The CDR3 is 13 residues long. The ends were cut back, 6 bases at V and 3 bases at J, with 11 bases in the middle. The germline gives CDR1 KGHSH, CDR2 LQKENI. The CDR3 DNA, read in part, is TGTGCCAGCTCCCCGGAGGGGTACTATGGC. Its translation is CASSPEGYYG. The full CDR3 protein reads CASSPEGYYGYTF.

This clone was counted between two and nine times. The CDR3 is cut off 3 residues early in the read; its end comes from the germline J gene. V gene TRBV7-6 combines with J gene TRBJ2-5; D perhaps matches TRBD1 (7 bases). The V gene's germline CDR1 is SGHVS and CDR2 FNYEAQ. The CDR3 totals 14 residues. The V end lost 5 bases, the J end lost 5 bases, and 15 bases lay between the germline ends. CDR3 region: CASSPGGLRETQYF. The sequenced CDR3 bases are TGTGCCAGCAGCCCAGGGGGGTTGAGGGAGACC.

The table lists this clone with many counts. The read falls 3 residues short of the CDR3 end, and the missing part is taken from the germline J gene. V is TRBV10-3 and J is TRBJ2-7, with 10 bases matching TRBD1. The germline gives CDR1 ENHRY, CDR2 SYGVKD. The trim removed 0 bases at V and 5 bases at J, leaving 7 bases unmatched. The CDR3 is 16 residues long. Incomplete CDR3 DNA: TGTGCCATCAGTGAGTCGCCCGGACAGGGGGACGACGAG. Translated: CAISESPGQGDDE. The CDR3 as a whole reads CAISESPGQGDDEQYF.

This clone was observed many times. CDR3 DNA (partial): TGTGCCAGCAGCAGACAGGGGACTGGAAACACC. It specifies CASSRQGTGNT. The complete CDR3 sequence is CASSRQGTGNTIYF. This rearrangement joins TRBV7-6 to TRBJ1-3; 8 nucleotides match TRBD1. With the read ending 3 residues before the CDR3 end, the germline J gene is used to fill in that end. Germline trimming cut 5 bases from V and 2 bases from J; bases unmatched to any gene: 2. This CDR3 has 14 residues. Germline CDR1 SGHVS, CDR2 FNYEAQ.

The sample holds many counts of this clone. Read coverage stops 3 residues before the CDR3 terminus; the germline J gene supplies the remainder. The V gene is TRBV18, the J gene TRBJ2-1, with 8 bases lining up with TRBD2. J was trimmed by 5 bases and V by 0 bases; bases with no gene match: 3. The CDR3 has 15 residues. Germline lookup yields CDR1 KGHSH and CDR2 LQKENI. CDR3 bases read: TGTGCCAGCTCACCACCGGGACTAGGGAACAATGAG. This translates into CASSPPGLGNNE. The entire CDR3 reads CASSPPGLGNNEQFF.

This clone was observed many times. The read terminates 3 residues ahead of where the CDR3 ends, so the germline J gene completes it. The J gene is TRBJ1-5, the V gene TRBV20-1, with D perhaps matching TRBD1 (6 bases). CDR1 and CDR2 from the germline V gene are DFQATT and SNEGSKA (reference sequence). Trimming removed 3 bases at V and 0 bases at J, with 15 bases between. This CDR3 contains 16 residues. This CDR3 reads CSARLGAGDSNQPQHF. CDR3 bases read: TGCAGTGCTAGGTTAGGGGCAGGGGATAGCAATCAGCCC.